What follows are 23 T cell receptor beta chains derived from one specimen sequenced in a study of early T cells in non-severe SARS-CoV-2 infection. MiXCR, run by TCRdb on the 5' RACE reads, gives a single entry per CDR3 protein. The sample consists of tens of thousands of distinct CDR3 sequences, 12% of them appearing once. Sequenced material: whole blood, taken at baseline. These receptors all stem from an adult who was a healthcare worker with PCR-confirmed SARS-CoV-2 infection or an uninfected control (not recorded which).

In its sample, this clonotype was seen many times. The chain employs TRBV2 and TRBJ2-3, with D perhaps matching TRBD2 (5 bases). The ends were cut back, 4 bases at V and 0 bases at J, with 11 bases in the middle. This CDR3 is 15 amino acids long. Germline V gene sequence: CDR1 SNHLY, CDR2 FYNNEI. The CDR3 reads CASSGSGASTDTQYF. Here the CDR3 DNA reads TGTGCCAGCAGTGGCAGCGGTGCTAGCACAGATACGCAGTATTTT.

The chain employs TRBV3-1 and TRBJ1-2, with a possible D match to TRBD1 (5 bases). The germline gives CDR1 LGHDT, CDR2 YNNKEL (reference sequence). The length of the CDR3 is 17 residues. Trimming removed 0 bases at V and 4 bases at J, with 18 bases between. Here the CDR3 DNA reads TGTGCCAGCAGCCAAGATCGAAGCGGGACGGGGAGCTATGGCTACACCTTC. It encodes CASSQDRSGTGSYGYTF.

This clonotype was seen a few times. The chain links TRBV7-9 to TRBJ1-6; TRBD1 aligns across 7 bases. The CDR3 has 16 residues. Trimming took 2 bases from V and 13 from J; bases not matched to a gene: 14. The germline V gene has CDR1 SEHNR and CDR2 FQNEAQ (reference sequence). CDR3 protein: CASSLSGDRRPLPLHF. In nucleotides, the CDR3 is TGTGCCAGCAGCTTAAGTGGGGACAGACGACCTTTGCCCCTCCACTTT.

This clonotype has just a few counts. The V gene is TRBV28, the J gene TRBJ2-5; no clear D gene. The germline gives CDR1 MDHEN, CDR2 SYDVKM. Trimming stripped 3 bases from V and 1 base from J, with 9 bases between. This CDR3 spans 14 amino acids. CDR3 protein: CASSLARAQETQYF. The CDR3 coding sequence is TGTGCCAGCAGTTTGGCCAGAGCCCAAGAGACCCAGTACTTC.

V gene TRBV5-6 combines with J gene TRBJ1-2; D might be TRBD1 (6 bases). Germline V gene sequence: CDR1 SGHDT, CDR2 YYEEEE. The CDR3 spans 14 residues. V was pared by 0 bases and J by 8 bases, with 14 bases between. CDR3 region: CASSLDPTGTGYTF. In DNA, the CDR3 is TGTGCCAGCAGCTTGGACCCTACAGGGACCGGCTACACCTTC. Complete variable domain (other parts from reference TRBV5-6 and TRBJ1-2): DAGVTQSPTHLIKTRGQQVTLRCSPKSGHDTVSWYQQALGQGPQFIFQYYEEEERQRGNFPDRFSGHQFPNYSSELNVNALLLGDSALYLCASSLDPTGTGYTFGSGTRLTVV.

A few counts support this clonotype. The chain recombines TRBV7-9 with TRBJ1-4; D uncertain. Germline V gene sequence: CDR1 SEHNR, CDR2 FQNEAQ (reference sequence). There are 14 residues in the CDR3. Trimming pared 5 bases from V and 9 bases from J, leaving 16 bases between. In DNA form, the CDR3 reads TGTGCCAGCAGCCTACAGAGAAGCAATCAAAAACTGTTTTTT. Translated: CASSLQRSNQKLFF.

This clonotype came up a few times. The rearrangement uses TRBV2 and TRBJ1-2; D perhaps matches TRBD1 (5 bases). V lost 2 bases, J lost 2 bases, and 12 bases lay in between. The germline V gene encodes CDR1 SNHLY and CDR2 FYNNEI. The CDR3 runs 15 residues. The DNA of the CDR3 is TGTGCCAGCAGTGAACACAGGCTCGGAAACTATGGCTACACCTTC. Protein: CASSEHRLGNYGYTF.

In nucleotides, the CDR3 is TGTGCCAGCCAACGGGACAGGGGTTCTGAAGCTTTCTTT. Encoded protein: CASQRDRGSEAFF. V gene TRBV21-1 combines with J gene TRBJ1-1; no DNA check was done on the table's D call, TRBD1. TRBV21-1 is labeled a pseudogene. There are 13 residues in the CDR3.

This clonotype showed up just a few times. Here the CDR3 DNA reads TGCGCCAGCAGCCCCAACACAGGGGGCGATGAGCAGTTCTTC. Its protein product is CASSPNTGGDEQFF. This chain links TRBV5-1 with TRBJ2-1, with 9 bases fitting TRBD1. V lost 4 bases to trimming and J lost 8 bases; unmatched junction nucleotides: 7. The CDR3 has 14 amino acids. CDR1 and CDR2 (germline): SGHRS, YFSETQ.

The chain carries TRBV11-2 and TRBJ2-3; possible D gene TRBD2, 6 bases. CDR3 length equals 15 residues. Germline CDR1 and CDR2: SGHAT and FQNNGV. V lost 2 bases and J lost 5, with 14 bases in between. CDR3 loop: CASSLSGAGGDTQYF. The CDR3 region has the DNA TGTGCCAGCAGCTTAAGTGGGGCCGGGGGAGATACGCAGTATTTT.

This clonotype was seen a handful of times. The chain couples TRBV20-1 to TRBJ2-3; possibly TRBD2 for D (5 bases). CDR1 is DFQATT, CDR2 SNEGSKA, per germline (reference sequence). Between the trimmed V and J ends, which lost 5 bases and 4 bases, there was a span of 16 bases. The CDR3 spans 14 residues. CDR3 sequence reads: CSALDSLSSDTQYF. The CDR3 DNA sequence: TGCAGTGCTTTGGACTCACTCTCCTCAGATACGCAGTATTTT.

This chain connects TRBV7-2 to TRBJ2-1; D uncertain. The V and J ends lost 4 bases and 7 bases respectively, with 14 bases between them. Germline V gives CDR1 SGHTA, CDR2 FQGNSA. CDR3 size: 14 residues. The CDR3: CASSSEVLVNEQFF. The CDR3 DNA sequence: TGTGCCAGCAGCTCGGAAGTCCTAGTGAATGAGCAGTTCTTC.

This clonotype was recorded many times. This rearrangement joins TRBV18 to TRBJ2-3, with D perhaps matching TRBD1 (6 bases). CDR1 and CDR2 from the germline V gene are KGHSH and LQKENI. V lost 5 bases to trimming and J lost 0 bases, with 15 bases between them. The CDR3 is 16 amino acids. CDR3 nucleotides: TGTGCCAGCTCATACAACCGGGACACCAGCACAGATACGCAGTATTTT. Translation gives CASSYNRDTSTDTQYF.

This clonotype was counted at least ten times. The gene calls are TRBV7-2 and TRBJ1-5; D not resolved. The V end lost 1 base, the J end lost 6 bases, and 7 bases lay between the germline ends. This CDR3 has 13 residues. The germline CDR1 and CDR2 sequences are SGHTA and FQGNSA. The CDR3 DNA reads as TGTGCCAGCAGCTTAGAAACTGGTCAGCCCCAGCATTTT. It is translated as CASSLETGQPQHF.

The chain couples TRBV21-1 to TRBJ2-3; no DNA check was done on the table's D call, TRBD1. TRBV21-1 is an annotated pseudogene. The CDR3 covers 16 residues. CDR3 DNA: TGTGCCAGCAGCAAAGTCTGGCAGGGGGCAGAAGATACGCAGTATTTT. This gives the protein CASSKVWQGAEDTQYF.

In its sample, this clonotype was seen many times. The rearrangement uses TRBV5-6 and TRBJ1-4; no clear D gene. The CDR3 has 17 amino acids. V lost 2 bases to trimming and J lost 8 bases, with 22 bases between them. Germline V gene data show CDR1 as SGHDT and CDR2 as YYEEEE. CDR3 DNA: TGTGCCAGCAGCTTCTTTTCGGCCCCGGAGGGAGGGGAAAAACTGTTTTTT. This encodes CASSFFSAPEGGEKLFF. The full variable domain, with the rest looked up from reference TRBV5-6 and TRBJ1-4, is DAGVTQSPTHLIKTRGQQVTLRCSPKSGHDTVSWYQQALGQGPQFIFQYYEEEERQRGNFPDRFSGHQFPNYSSELNVNALLLGDSALYLCASSFFSAPEGGEKLFFGSGTQLSVL.

This clonotype was seen a handful of times. The gene calls are TRBV10-3 and TRBJ1-5; D uncertain. Looked up from germline, CDR1 is ENHRY and CDR2 is SYGVKD. V was clipped by 2 bases and J by 7 bases, with 9 bases between them. This CDR3 spans 13 amino acids. CDR3 region: CAISEIPNQPQHF. The CDR3 bases are TGTGCCATCAGTGAGATCCCAAACCAGCCCCAGCATTTT.

Ten or more counts support this clonotype. The V and J genes are TRBV20-1 and TRBJ1-5; 8 bases map to TRBD1. The trim removed 2 bases at V and 6 bases at J, leaving 3 bases unmatched. Germline V gives CDR1 DFQATT, CDR2 SNEGSKA (reference sequence). This CDR3 has 13 amino acids. CDR3 region: CSARQGASQPQHF. The CDR3 region has the DNA TGCAGTGCTAGACAGGGGGCGAGTCAGCCCCAGCATTTT.

The chain links TRBV18 to TRBJ2-4; the D call may be TRBD1 or TRBD2 (7 bases each). V gave up 5 bases and J gave up 6 bases, with 20 bases separating them. Germline V CDR1 and CDR2: KGHSH, LQKENI. The CDR3 consists of 16 residues. In DNA form, the CDR3 reads TGTGCCAGCTCATCCAGCGGGACAGCCCGAGGAAACATTCAGTACTTC. It codes for CASSSSGTARGNIQYF.

This clonotype was seen only a few times. The rearrangement joins TRBV7-9 to TRBJ2-7, with a weak D call TRBD1 (7 bases). This CDR3 contains 12 residues. Trimming took off 10 bases at V and 1 base at J, with 11 bases between the two ends. Per germline, CDR1 SEHNR and CDR2 FQNEAQ (reference sequence). The chain's CDR3 is CATEGQSYEQYF. CDR3 in DNA: TGTGCCACGGAGGGACAGTCCTACGAGCAGTACTTC. Supplemented by reference TRBV7-9 and TRBJ2-7, the full variable domain reads DTGVSQNPRHKITKRGQNVTFRCDPISEHNRLYWYRQTLGQGPEFLTYFQNEAQLEKSRLLSDRFSAERPKGSFSTLEIQRTEQGDSAMYLCATEGQSYEQYFGPGTRLTVT.

This clonotype was observed a handful of times. The rearrangement links TRBV27 to TRBJ1-1; tentatively, D is TRBD1 (6 bases). Germline V CDR1 and CDR2: MNHEY, SMNVEV (reference sequence). The CDR3 extends over 16 amino acids. With 5 bases removed from V and 6 bases from J, the gap between germline ends came to 22 bases. CDR3 sequence: CASSPAQGLGTPEAFF. CDR3 coding DNA: TGTGCCAGCAGTCCTGCTCAGGGGTTAGGGACTCCTGAAGCTTTCTTT.

This clonotype has a handful of counts. The chain uses TRBV6-1 and TRBJ2-1, with TRBD2 matching 12 bases. The germline gives CDR1 MNHNS, CDR2 SASEGT. V was pared by 7 bases and J by 4 bases, with 8 bases of the junction left unmatched. This CDR3 has 16 residues. Here the CDR3 reads CASKGQLAGGYNEQFF. The CDR3 nucleotides are TGTGCCAGCAAGGGTCAACTAGCGGGAGGATACAATGAGCAGTTCTTC.

This clonotype has only a few counts. The chain is built from TRBV28 and TRBJ1-5, with D possibly TRBD1 on 6 matching bases. The V and J ends lost 7 bases and 3 bases respectively, with 16 bases between them. CDR3 length: 15 amino acids. In germline, CDR1 is MDHEN, CDR2 SYDVKM. In DNA, the CDR3 is TGTGCCAGCACCCTCCGCGACAGGCCCAATCAGCCCCAGCATTTT. Translated: CASTLRDRPNQPQHF.